The text below deals with one T cell receptor beta chain. The source of the sample is a study of blood T cell repertoires in COVID-19. In the authors' workflow: Amplifying reference gene primers gave estimates of nucleated cell counts. Some clones are missing from TCRdb's copy, which holds only in-frame ones; the method was immunoSEQ multiplex PCR. The V and J calls and clone size are taken from that table; D and trimming were inferred from the DNA. The sample gives roughly 130,000 clones, around three quarters of which show up once; about a sixth is in the top ten. Looked up from germline, CDR1 is KGHSH and CDR2 is LQKENI. The CDR3 is 23 amino acids. V was trimmed by 4 bases and J by 11 bases, leaving 45 bases between them.

The receptor comes from a man aged 55 to 69 with active or convalescent COVID-19. The chain uses TRBV18 and TRBJ2-1; no definite D call. Sequences were obtained from peripheral blood. The CDR3 nucleotides read TGTGCCAGCTCACTTTTTTTCTGTCTGCGAGTTTTGGGTTCCACGGGTCCAATACCCCAGCAGTTCTTC. Protein sequence: CASSLFFCLRVLGSTGPIPQQFF.